Listed below are T cell receptor beta chains from one sample, sequenced in a study of shared clonotypes between healthy human individuals. Assay used: immunoSEQ multiplex PCR; TCRdb lists only in-frame clones, some missing. The sample includes roughly 500,000 clones, over 60% of them seen just once. Sequenced input: PBMCs. Source of these receptors: a woman in her forties in good health. Some clones in this sample may be carry-over from other donors' samples. Both conserved end residues are part of each CDR3. The order of the fields is J gene, clone size, V gene, D gene, CDR3 protein, CDR3 DNA. The D gene is left open where the match is weak. Clone size is shown for a subset of rows, as once, few, many or a class of expanded clone.

J: TRBJ2-3; size: .; V: TRBV2; D: TRBD2; CDR3: CASSPSGRPDTQYF; DNA: TGTGCCAGCAGTCCGAGCGGGAGGCCAGATACGCAGTATTTT
J: TRBJ1-1; size: few; V: TRBV7-9; D: .; CDR3: CASSLRADTEAFF; DNA: TGTGCCAGCAGCTTAAGGGCCGACACTGAAGCTTTCTTT
J: TRBJ1-2; size: .; V: TRBV5-1; D: .; CDR3: CASSLEGWGSYGYTF; DNA: TGCGCCAGCAGCTTGGAGGGTTGGGGGAGCTATGGCTACACCTTC
J: TRBJ2-1; size: .; V: TRBV15; D: TRBD1; CDR3: CATSDRGFNEQFF; DNA: TGTGCCACCAGCGACAGGGGTTTCAATGAGCAGTTCTTC
J: TRBJ2-1; size: .; V: TRBV6-6; D: TRBD2; CDR3: CASSYGLAGKNEQFF; DNA: TGTGCCAGCAGTTACGGTTTAGCGGGAAAGAATGAGCAGTTCTTC
J: TRBJ2-7; size: .; V: TRBV19; D: .; CDR3: CASSYRTAFYEQYF; DNA: TGTGCCAGTAGTTACCGGACAGCCTTTTACGAGCAGTACTTC
J: TRBJ2-7; size: .; V: TRBV9; D: .; CDR3: CASSAGSFTYEQYF; DNA: TGTGCCAGCAGTGCCGGGTCCTTTACCTACGAGCAGTACTTC
J: TRBJ2-7; size: .; V: TRBV27; D: .; CDR3: CASSPLRARRGEQYF; DNA: TGTGCCAGCAGTCCCCTGAGGGCCCGTCGGGGCGAGCAGTACTTC
J: TRBJ2-7; size: .; V: TRBV5-1; D: TRBD2; CDR3: CASSISLAGVNEQYF; DNA: TGCGCCAGCAGCATCTCACTAGCGGGAGTTAACGAGCAGTACTTC
J: TRBJ2-5; size: .; V: TRBV5-1; D: .; CDR3: CASSLGSPEETQYF; DNA: TGCGCCAGCAGCTTGGGGTCGCCAGAAGAGACCCAGTACTTC
J: TRBJ1-5; size: .; V: TRBV23-1; D: TRBD1; CDR3: CASVRPGGVQPQHF; DNA: TGCGCCAGCGTCCGCCCAGGGGGCGTTCAGCCCCAGCATTTT
J: TRBJ1-5; size: .; V: TRBV2; D: .; CDR3: CASSEGNNQPQHF; DNA: TGTGCCAGCAGTGAAGGGAACAATCAGCCCCAGCATTTT
J: TRBJ2-1; size: .; V: TRBV6-6; D: .; CDR3: CASSSLQGVTYNEQFF; DNA: TGTGCCAGCAGTTCGCTCCAAGGTGTAACCTACAATGAGCAGTTCTTC
J: TRBJ2-3; size: .; V: TRBV13; D: .; CDR3: CASSLAARGGQQTQYF; DNA: TGTGCCAGCAGCTTAGCGGCGCGGGGCGGCCAGCAGACGCAGTATTTT
J: TRBJ1-1; size: .; V: TRBV2; D: .; CDR3: CASRPQGLNTEAFF; DNA: TGTGCCAGCAGGCCCCAGGGGCTGAACACTGAAGCTTTCTTT
J: TRBJ2-1; size: .; V: TRBV7-6; D: TRBD2; CDR3: CASSWPEAGVHEQFF; DNA: TGTGCCAGCAGCTGGCCCGAAGCGGGAGTACATGAGCAGTTCTTC
J: TRBJ2-6; size: .; V: TRBV28; D: .; CDR3: CASMVFGANVLTF; DNA: TGTGCCAGCATGGTTTTTGGGGCCAACGTCCTGACTTTC
J: TRBJ2-7; size: .; V: TRBV5-4; D: .; CDR3: CASSFRQKNSYEQYF; DNA: TGTGCCAGCAGCTTCCGACAGAAAAACTCCTACGAGCAGTACTTC
J: TRBJ2-1; size: .; V: TRBV27; D: TRBD1; CDR3: CASSNAGGSYNEQFF; DNA: TGTGCCAGCAGTAACGCAGGGGGCAGTTACAATGAGCAGTTCTTC